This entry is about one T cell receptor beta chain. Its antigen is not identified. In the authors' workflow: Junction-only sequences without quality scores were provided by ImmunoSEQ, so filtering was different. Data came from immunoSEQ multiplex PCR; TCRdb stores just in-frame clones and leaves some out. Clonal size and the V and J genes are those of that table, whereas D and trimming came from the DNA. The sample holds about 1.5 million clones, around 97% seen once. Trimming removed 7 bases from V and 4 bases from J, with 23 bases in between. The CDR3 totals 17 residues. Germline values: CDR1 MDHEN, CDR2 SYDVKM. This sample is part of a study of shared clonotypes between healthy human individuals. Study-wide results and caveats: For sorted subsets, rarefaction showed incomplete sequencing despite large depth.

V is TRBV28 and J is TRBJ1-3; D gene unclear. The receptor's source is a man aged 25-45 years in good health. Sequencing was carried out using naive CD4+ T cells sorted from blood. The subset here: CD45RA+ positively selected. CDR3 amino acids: CASTSKGPDGRGNTIYF. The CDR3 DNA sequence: TGTGCCAGCACCTCCAAGGGCCCGGATGGCAGAGGAAACACCATATATTTT.